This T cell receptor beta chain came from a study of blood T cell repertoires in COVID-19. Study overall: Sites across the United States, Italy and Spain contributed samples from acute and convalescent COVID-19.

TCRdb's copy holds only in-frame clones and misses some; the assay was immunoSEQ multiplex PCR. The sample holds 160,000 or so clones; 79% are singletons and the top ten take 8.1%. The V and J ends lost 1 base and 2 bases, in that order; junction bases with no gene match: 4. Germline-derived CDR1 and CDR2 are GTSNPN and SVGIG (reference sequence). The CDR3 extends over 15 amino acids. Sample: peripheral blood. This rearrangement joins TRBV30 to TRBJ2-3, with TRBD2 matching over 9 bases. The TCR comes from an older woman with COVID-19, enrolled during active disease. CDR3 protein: CAWSGLADYTDTQYF. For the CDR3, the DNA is TGTGCCTGGAGTGGACTAGCGGATTACACAGATACGCAGTATTTT. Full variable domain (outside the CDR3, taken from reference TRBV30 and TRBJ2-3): SQTIHQWPATLVQPVGSPLSLECTVEGTSNPNLYWYRQAAGRGLQLLFYSVGIGQISSEVPQNLSASRPQDRQFILSSKKLLLSDSGFYLCAWSGLADYTDTQYFGPGTRLTVL.